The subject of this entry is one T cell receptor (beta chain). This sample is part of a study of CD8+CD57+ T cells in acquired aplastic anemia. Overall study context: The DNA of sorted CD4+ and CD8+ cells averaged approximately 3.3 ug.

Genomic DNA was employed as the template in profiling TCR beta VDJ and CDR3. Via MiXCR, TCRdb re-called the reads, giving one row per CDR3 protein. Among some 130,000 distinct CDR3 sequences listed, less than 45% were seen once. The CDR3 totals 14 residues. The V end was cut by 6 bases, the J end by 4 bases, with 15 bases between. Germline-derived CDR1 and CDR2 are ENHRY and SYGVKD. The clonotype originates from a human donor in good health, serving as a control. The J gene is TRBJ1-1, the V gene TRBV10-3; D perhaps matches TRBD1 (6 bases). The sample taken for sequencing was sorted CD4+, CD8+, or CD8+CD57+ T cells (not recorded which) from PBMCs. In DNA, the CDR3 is TGTGCCATCAGCGGGAGGGGGGTAGGCACTGAAGCTTTCTTT. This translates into CAISGRGVGTEAFF.